This T cell receptor (beta chain) derives from a study of blood T cell repertoires in COVID-19 (dated by TCRdb to about 2020). In the study overall: Collaborator samples came from the United States, Italy and Spain and covered acute and convalescent phases of COVID-19. The prospective study material was composed of cDNA or gDNA derived from T cells, B-cell-depleted T cells, or PBMCs. The dataset comprised deeply sampled blood TCRbeta repertoires from subjects exposed to, actively infected with, or recovered from COVID-19. The repertoires were released in a freely available public database intended as a resource for research on the immune response to SARS-CoV-2. The samples were drawn from two sources: the first 160 participants of the ongoing ImmuneRACE study, and about 1,300 subjects contributed by 6 global collaborators. The sample metadata nearly always contained a de-identified subject ID, COVID-19 status, age in years and sex. Where available, HLA class I and class II types were obtained from metadata supplied by the sample provider rather than from assay-based typing.

The immunoSEQ Assay, a bias-controlled multiplex PCR, was used to amplify TCRbeta CDR3 regions from genomic DNA. In the source study's methods: Nucleated cell counts per sample were estimated from amplification of reference gene primers within the assay. To quantify the absolute abundance of each unique TCRbeta CDR3 rearrangement, sequence reads were collapsed and filtered. For each sample, productive Simpson clonality was calculated by taking the square root of Simpson's diversity index across productive rearrangements. The clones in this table, taken by TCRdb from immuneACCESS, are in-frame only. Not every clone is retained; where verified, under half of the shortfall comes from an unresolved V gene, and the cause of the rest is unknown. The V and J calls and clone size are taken from that table; D and trimming were inferred from the DNA. The sample data list roughly 42,000 clones, and more than 80% of these were observed just once. The ten largest account for around 8.5% of the sample.

Comments on this clone: Its antigen remains undetermined. No base quality information exists; no much larger clone differs at one position.

Whole blood was collected in K2EDTA tubes by collaborating institutions according to the institutions' own protocols. For TCRbeta analysis, collaborators shipped samples as frozen whole blood, isolated PBMCs, or DNA extracted from either of those sample types. Overall results and qualifications from the work: Clinical and demographic metadata were provided uncurated, with the amount varying by source and participant.

The CDR3 runs 14 amino acids, cysteine and phenylalanine included. Only the CDR3 DNA stays, 42 bases, in frame from base 1. V is clipped by 2 bases and J by 4 bases, and the sequence between their germline boundaries is 9 bases long. CDR1 KGHSH and CDR2 LQKENI are derived from the germline V gene. This clonotype originated in a man younger than 40 with active or convalescent COVID-19. In this chain, TRBV18 is recombined with TRBJ1-3; perhaps TRBD1 is the D gene, with 6 bases matching. The sequencing sample was made of peripheral blood. The CDR3 protein is CASSPRDRGNTIYF. The base sequence is TGTGCCAGCTCACCAAGAGACAGGGGAAACACCATATATTTT.